This is a list of T cell receptor beta chains from one sample in a study of blood T cells in healthy people across ages. TCRdb re-analysed the 5' RACE reads in MiXCR, keeping a single row per CDR3 protein. The sample lists roughly 700,000 distinct CDR3 sequences; around half were seen once. Sequences were obtained from blood. The receptors were gathered from an older woman in good health. The CDR3 runs from the conserved cysteine through the conserved F or W. The D gene is left open where the match is weak. A row's size may be missing; if present it is once, few, many or a size class.

d_gene	j_gene	v_gene	abundance	CDR3aa	CDR3nt
.	TRBJ2-1	TRBV7-3	few	CASSSQVRGGLDEQFF	TGTGCCAGCAGCTCCCAGGTGAGGGGCGGTCTGGATGAGCAGTTCTTC
.	TRBJ2-1	TRBV3-1	.	CASSLLAHNEQFF	TGTGCCAGCAGCCTCCTGGCGCACAATGAGCAGTTCTTC
.	TRBJ2-7	TRBV7-2	few	CASTKDAREQYF	TGTGCCAGCACCAAAGACGCGCGGGAGCAGTACTTC
.	TRBJ1-1	TRBV27	.	CASTPGTDRGSEAFF	TGTGCCAGCACCCCGGGGACCGATCGGGGGAGTGAAGCTTTCTTT
.	TRBJ2-1	TRBV7-2	.	CASSLASPTYNEQFF	TGTGCCAGCAGCTTAGCGAGCCCTACATACAATGAGCAGTTCTTC
TRBD2	TRBJ2-7	TRBV20-1	.	CSVGLAVNYEQYF	TGCAGTGTAGGACTAGCGGTCAATTACGAGCAGTACTTC
TRBD1	TRBJ2-1	TRBV20-1	.	CSAPRDRSPNEQFF	TGCAGTGCTCCCCGGGACAGGAGCCCTAATGAGCAGTTCTTC
.	TRBJ2-3	TRBV20-1	.	CSARGHNTDTQYF	TGCAGTGCTAGAGGGCATAACACAGATACGCAGTATTTT
.	TRBJ2-7	TRBV7-2	.	CASSRYQGGEQYF	TGTGCCAGCAGCCGCTATCAGGGGGGCGAGCAGTACTTC
.	TRBJ1-1	TRBV5-1	.	CASSLAQGLNTEAFF	TGCGCCAGCAGCTTGGCCCAGGGGCTTAACACTGAAGCTTTCTTT
TRBD2	TRBJ2-1	TRBV20-1	.	CSAREQGLVGAEQFF	TGCAGTGCTAGAGAGCAGGGACTAGTCGGTGCTGAGCAGTTCTTC
TRBD2	TRBJ2-1	TRBV6-2/TRBV6-3	.	CASPLMGGNEQFF	TGTGCCAGCCCCCTTATGGGGGGGAATGAGCAGTTCTTC
TRBD2	TRBJ2-7	TRBV25-1	.	CASSEGLAGAHEQYF	TGTGCCAGCAGTGAGGGACTAGCGGGAGCCCACGAGCAGTACTTC
.	TRBJ2-3	TRBV9	few	CASSVRVAGDTQYF	TGTGCCAGCAGCGTGCGGGTCGCCGGAGATACGCAGTATTTT
TRBD2	TRBJ2-3	TRBV15	.	CATSGGSGGTQYF	TGTGCCACCAGCGGGGGTTCGGGGGGTACGCAGTATTTT
TRBD1	TRBJ2-5	TRBV6-2/TRBV6-3	.	CASSDAGGRQETQYF	TGTGCCAGCAGTGACGCAGGGGGCCGGCAAGAGACCCAGTACTTC
.	TRBJ2-5	TRBV7-2	.	CASSRLGGKQYF	TGTGCCAGCAGCCGTTTGGGAGGAAAGCAGTACTTC
TRBD1	TRBJ1-2	TRBV12-3/TRBV12-4	few	CASSSPSTGNYGYTF	TGTGCCAGCAGTTCACCCTCGACAGGGAACTATGGCTACACCTTC
TRBD2	TRBJ2-6	TRBV4-1	.	CASSPGLAGGYSGANVLTF	TGCGCCAGCAGCCCAGGACTAGCGGGAGGGTACTCTGGGGCCAACGTCCTGACTTTC